This T cell receptor (beta chain) was obtained from a study of blood T cell repertoires in COVID-19. About the research overall: Acute and convalescent COVID-19 specimens originated in the United States, Italy and Spain. T cells, B-cell-depleted T cells, or PBMCs supplied cDNA or gDNA.

Methods used by the authors: Reference gene primers were amplified, and this amplification served to estimate nucleated cell counts. The repertoire was sequenced with immunoSEQ multiplex PCR; TCRdb's copy has only in-frame clones and lacks some. The V and J calls and the clone size are those of that table, but D and trimming were determined from the DNA. The table lists a few hundred thousand clones, around 81% of them singletons, with about 2% in the top ten. Sequenced sample: peripheral blood. The sequence derives from a man aged 30 to 45 who had recovered from COVID-19.

The CDR3 here is CASSPDRPSTNEKLFF. The CDR3 DNA sequence: TGTGCCAGCAGTCCCGACAGACCTTCAACTAATGAAAAACTGTTTTTT. The V and J genes are TRBV2 and TRBJ1-4; perhaps TRBD1 as D (5 bases). Trimming pared 5 bases from V and 0 bases from J, leaving 13 bases between. This CDR3 spans 16 amino acids. Germline V gene sequence: CDR1 SNHLY, CDR2 FYNNEI. Complete variable domain (other parts from reference TRBV2 and TRBJ1-4): EPEVTQTPSHQVTQMGQEVILRCVPISNHLYFYWYRQILGQKVEFLVSFYNNEISEKSEIFDDQFSVERPDGSNFTLKIRSTKLEDSAMYFCASSPDRPSTNEKLFFGSGTQLSVL.